Here is one T cell receptor beta chain with its context. The junction had 4 bases not matched to a gene; V was cut back by 4 bases and J by 8 bases. The CDR3 is 14 amino acids. The germline V gene has CDR1 SGHRS and CDR2 YFSETQ. The assay was immunoSEQ multiplex PCR, and TCRdb's table has in-frame clones only and misses some. The sample lists over 200,000 clones, 90% seen once, with less than 1.5% in the top ten. The data were taken from a study of blood T cell repertoires in COVID-19. The cohort comprised adults aged about 18 to 100 years residing in about two dozen US areas. Donors were grouped by their self-reported clinical history.

This receptor was taken from a young man who had recovered from COVID-19. The chain carries TRBV5-1 and TRBJ2-1; 12 bases agree with TRBD2. Sequences were obtained from PBMCs or T cells enriched from blood (not recorded which). The CDR3 DNA is TGCGCCAGCAGCGTAAGACTAGCGGGAGATGAGCAGTTCTTC. Translating it yields CASSVRLAGDEQFF.